A selection of T cell receptor beta chains follows, all from one sample in a study of blood T cell repertoires in COVID-19. Assay used: immunoSEQ multiplex PCR; TCRdb lists only in-frame clones, some missing. The sample consists of over 110,000 clones, over 80% of them appearing once. The material sequenced was PBMCs or T cells enriched from blood (not recorded which). These receptors all stem from a man in his sixties who had recovered from COVID-19. The CDR3 runs from the conserved cysteine through the conserved F or W. The D gene is left open where the match is weak. Clone size is shown for a subset of rows, as once, few, many or a class of expanded clone.

J gene,D gene,clone size,V gene,CDR3 protein,CDR3 DNA
TRBJ1-5,TRBD1,-,TRBV5-5,CASSKGQVSSMDQPQHF,TGTGCCAGCAGCAAAGGACAGGTCTCATCAATGGATCAGCCCCAGCATTTT
TRBJ2-1,-,-,TRBV10-1,CASSESAEINEQFF,TGCGCCAGCAGTGAGTCGGCGGAGATCAATGAGCAGTTCTTC
TRBJ2-3,-,-,TRBV7-6,CASSLGDNTDTQYF,TGTGCCAGCAGCTTAGGGGACAACACAGATACGCAGTATTTT
TRBJ1-6,-,-,TRBV3-1/TRBV3-2,CASSSTPRGTNSPLHF,TGTGCCAGCAGCTCCACGCCTCGGGGAACCAATTCACCCCTCCACTTT
TRBJ1-2,TRBD1,-,TRBV5-6,CASNPGQGLIYGYTF,TGTGCCAGCAACCCGGGACAGGGGCTGATCTATGGCTACACCTTC
TRBJ2-4,-,-,TRBV27,CASRDLMGQKAKNIQYF,TGTGCCAGCAGGGATCTTATGGGACAAAAAGCCAAAAACATTCAGTACTTC
TRBJ1-2,-,-,TRBV7-9,CASSLIGFSGYTF,TGTGCCAGCAGCTTAATCGGGTTTAGTGGCTACACCTTC
TRBJ2-2,-,-,TRBV5-1,CASSVQGITGELFF,TGCGCCAGCAGTGTGCAGGGTATCACCGGGGAGCTGTTTTTT
TRBJ2-7,-,-,TRBV7-2,CASSLAYLYEQYF,TGTGCCAGCAGCTTAGCGTATTTATACGAGCAGTACTTC
TRBJ1-1,-,-,TRBV18,CASSPYNSMNTEAFF,TGTGCCAGCTCACCATATAACAGCATGAACACTGAAGCTTTCTTT
TRBJ2-1,TRBD2,-,TRBV29-1,CSAPLSGRRSEQFF,TGCAGCGCCCCCCTGAGCGGGAGAAGGAGTGAGCAGTTCTTC
TRBJ1-4,-,-,TRBV5-1,CASSFSNEKLFF,TGCGCCAGCAGCTTTAGTAATGAAAAACTGTTTTTT
TRBJ1-2,TRBD1,-,TRBV5-4,CASSTGQGNYGYTF,TGTGCCAGCAGCACGGGACAGGGAAACTATGGCTACACCTTC
TRBJ1-2,-,-,TRBV6-5,CASTPGINFGYTF,TGTGCCAGCACACCAGGGATTAACTTTGGCTACACCTTC
TRBJ1-1,-,-,TRBV30,CAWSVDAGAEAFF,TGTGCCTGGAGTGTTGATGCGGGAGCTGAAGCTTTCTTT
TRBJ1-5,-,-,TRBV28,CASSLLNQPQHF,TGTGCCAGCAGTTTATTAAATCAGCCCCAGCATTTT
TRBJ1-6,TRBD1,once,TRBV5-1,CASSLGQGGGPLHF,TGCGCCAGCAGCTTGGGACAGGGGGGGGGACCCCTCCACTTT
TRBJ2-2,-,-,TRBV5-1,CASSLVLPGPSELFF,TGCGCCAGCAGCTTGGTCCTCCCAGGGCCCTCGGAGCTGTTTTTT
TRBJ2-3,-,-,TRBV29-1,CSVGTGTDTQYF,TGCAGCGTAGGGACTGGCACAGATACGCAGTATTTT
TRBJ2-3,TRBD1,-,TRBV24-1,CATSRTGGTDTQYF,TGTGCCACCAGTCGGACAGGGGGCACAGATACGCAGTATTTT
TRBJ1-3,-,-,TRBV30,CAWSSGRGNTIYF,TGTGCCTGGAGTTCGGGGAGAGGAAACACCATATATTTT
TRBJ2-2,-,-,TRBV28,CASSTEQGNTGELFF,TGTGCCAGCAGTACCGAACAGGGAAACACCGGGGAGCTGTTTTTT
TRBJ1-5,TRBD1,-,TRBV7-6,CASSAHPGQGADQPQHF,TGTGCCAGCAGCGCCCACCCGGGACAGGGGGCCGATCAGCCCCAGCATTTT
TRBJ2-3,-,once,TRBV6-2/TRBV6-3,CASSYSVRSSTDTQYF,TGTGCCAGCAGTTACTCTGTCCGGTCTAGCACAGATACGCAGTATTTT
TRBJ1-6,-,-,TRBV9,CASSMGANSPLHF,TGTGCCAGCAGTATGGGGGCCAATTCACCCCTCCACTTT
TRBJ2-2,TRBD2,-,TRBV6-5,CAAGGNTGELFF,TGTGCCGCGGGGGGGAACACCGGGGAGCTGTTTTTT
TRBJ1-2,TRBD1,-,TRBV9,CASSLQGVNYGYTF,TGTGCCAGCAGCCTTCAGGGGGTTAACTATGGCTACACCTTC